The rows below give T cell receptor beta chains drawn from one sample of a study of blood T cell repertoires in COVID-19. Sequenced by immunoSEQ multiplex PCR; TCRdb stores in-frame clones only, minus some. Among tens of thousands of clones listed, around nine tenths were seen once. Specimen: peripheral blood. These receptors were collected from a human donor with active COVID-19. The donor label of this sample is uncertain. The CDR3 runs from the conserved cysteine through the conserved F or W. A D gene is named only where the DNA matches it firmly. Clone size is shown for a subset of rows, as once, few, many or a class of expanded clone.

.	.	TRBJ1-1	TRBV5-4	CASSREMNTEAFF
.	.	TRBJ2-3	TRBV5-1	CASSVQADTQYF
.	.	TRBJ2-5	TRBV4-1	CASSQRFQETQYF
medium-sized	TRBD1	TRBJ1-2	TRBV6-2/TRBV6-3	CASSPIIDRAVKSNNYGYTF
.	TRBD2	TRBJ2-7	TRBV4-2	CASSQERLAGVGEQYF
.	.	TRBJ2-1	TRBV9	CASSVAGDTYNEQFF
.	.	TRBJ1-1	TRBV30	CAWSVRGNTEAFF
.	.	TRBJ1-5	TRBV6-2/TRBV6-3	CASSYRPAAGGFNQPQHF
.	.	TRBJ1-5	TRBV10-2	CASSELGHNQPQHF
.	.	TRBJ2-7	TRBV5-1	CASSLVDGEQYF
once	TRBD2	TRBJ2-3	TRBV28	CASSYELAGEASTDTQYF
.	TRBD1	TRBJ2-5	TRBV10-2	CASHGQGRETQYF
.	TRBD1	TRBJ2-5	TRBV10-3	CAISEERTGEETQYF
.	.	TRBJ1-2	TRBV4-2	CASSQDLLQNYGYTF
.	.	TRBJ2-6	TRBV7-2	CASSPEGSGANVLTF
.	TRBD1	TRBJ2-7	TRBV18	CASSGPGQTYEQYF
.	.	TRBJ2-5	TRBV7-9	CASTKRTGFVETQYF
.	.	TRBJ1-5	TRBV4-1	CASSQDPRLVNQPQHF
.	TRBD1	TRBJ2-4	TRBV27	CASSLIAPGQGAGIQYF
.	.	TRBJ1-6	TRBV2	CASSEAGGVSPLHF
.	.	TRBJ2-7	TRBV28	CASSLKRTRYEQYF
.	TRBD1	TRBJ2-2	TRBV12-5	CASGLFSPGGGGELFF
.	TRBD1	TRBJ1-1	TRBV4-3	CASSRSGQGNTEAFF
.	.	TRBJ2-2	TRBV9	CASSAGTSSNTGELFF
.	.	TRBJ1-2	TRBV7-6	CASSPIQTNYGYTF
.	.	TRBJ2-2	TRBV6-2/TRBV6-3	CASSFRELGGELFF
medium-sized	TRBD1	TRBJ2-7	TRBV3-1/TRBV3-2	CASSHGYRGGEQYF
.	TRBD1	TRBJ2-7	TRBV4-1	CASSQEDRVYEQYF
once	TRBD2	TRBJ2-2	TRBV3-1/TRBV3-2	CASAGGPGTGELFF
.	TRBD1	TRBJ2-5	TRBV5-1	CASSGGPGQGAETQYF
.	TRBD2	TRBJ2-2	TRBV7-8	CASSLVGTSVPTGELFF
.	TRBD1	TRBJ1-4	TRBV7-9	CASSPPLLGQGGGEKLFF
.	.	TRBJ1-5	TRBV21-1	CASSKFRRERWKGNQPQHF
.	.	TRBJ2-2	TRBV4-1	CASSQEGGNTGELFF
.	TRBD1	TRBJ1-5	TRBV9	CASSRDSGQPQHF
.	TRBD2	TRBJ2-3	TRBV6-1	CASSELAGGPDTQYF
.	.	TRBJ2-7	TRBV4-1	CASSQWEGAYEQYF
once	.	TRBJ2-1	TRBV7-9	CASSLGPTTYNEQFF
.	.	TRBJ2-3	TRBV9	CASSPNRDTQYF
.	.	TRBJ2-2	TRBV7-9	CASSQRTNTGELFF
.	TRBD2	TRBJ2-2	TRBV12-3/TRBV12-4	CASSKGLAGELFF
.	TRBD1	TRBJ1-6	TRBV7-9	CASSRTRAQGAHSPLHF
once	TRBD2	TRBJ2-3	TRBV19	CASSQGTSGLPTDTQYF
few	.	TRBJ1-1	TRBV15	CATSRAYSMNTEAFF
.	.	TRBJ1-2	TRBV2	CASAFTRTNYGYTF
.	TRBD1	TRBJ2-7	TRBV2	CASRATGGSYEQYF
.	TRBD2	TRBJ2-1	TRBV6-1	CASSGPRAGGYFYNEQFF
.	.	TRBJ2-1	TRBV7-3	CASSLGDSWVDEQFF
.	TRBD1	TRBJ2-2	TRBV5-1	CASSLGIRQGTGELFF
.	TRBD1	TRBJ1-5	TRBV18	CASSPENRGNSNQPQHF
.	.	TRBJ1-5	TRBV19	CASSIAGSRGNQPQHF
.	.	TRBJ2-7	TRBV6-5	CATHWGGSYEQYF
.	.	TRBJ2-1	TRBV7-3	CASSPKTRNNEQFF
.	.	TRBJ1-5	TRBV2	CASRRDSNQPQHF